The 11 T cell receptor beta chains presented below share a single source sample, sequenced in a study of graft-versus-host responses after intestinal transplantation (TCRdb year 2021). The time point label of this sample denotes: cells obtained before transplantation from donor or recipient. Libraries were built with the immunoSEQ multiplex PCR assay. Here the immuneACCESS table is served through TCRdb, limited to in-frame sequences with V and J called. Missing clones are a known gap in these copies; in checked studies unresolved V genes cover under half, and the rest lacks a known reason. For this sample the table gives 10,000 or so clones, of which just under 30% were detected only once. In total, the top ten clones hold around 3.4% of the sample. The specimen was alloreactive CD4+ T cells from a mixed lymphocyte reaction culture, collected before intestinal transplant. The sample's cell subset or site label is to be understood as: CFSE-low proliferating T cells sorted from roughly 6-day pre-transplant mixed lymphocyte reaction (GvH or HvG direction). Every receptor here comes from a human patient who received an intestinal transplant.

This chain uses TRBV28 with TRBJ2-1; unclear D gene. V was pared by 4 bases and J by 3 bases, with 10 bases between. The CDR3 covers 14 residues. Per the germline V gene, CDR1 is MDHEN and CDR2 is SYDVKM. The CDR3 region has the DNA TGTGCCAGCAGTTATCAGGAGTACTACAATGAGCAGTTCTTC. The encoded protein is CASSYQEYYNEQFF.

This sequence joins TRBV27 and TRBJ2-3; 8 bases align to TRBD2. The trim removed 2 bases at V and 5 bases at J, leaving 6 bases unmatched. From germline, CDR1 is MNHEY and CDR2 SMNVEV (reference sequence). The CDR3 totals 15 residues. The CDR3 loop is CASSLSGSLGDTQYF. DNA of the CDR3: TGTGCCAGCAGTTTAAGCGGGAGTCTAGGAGATACGCAGTATTTT.

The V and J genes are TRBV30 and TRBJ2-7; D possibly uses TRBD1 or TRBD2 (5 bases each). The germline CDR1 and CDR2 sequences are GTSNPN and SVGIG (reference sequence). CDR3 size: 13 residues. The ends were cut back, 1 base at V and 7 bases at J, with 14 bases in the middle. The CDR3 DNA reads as TGTGCCTGGAGTGCGTCTGGGGGACGAGAGCAGTACTTC. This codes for CAWSASGGREQYF.

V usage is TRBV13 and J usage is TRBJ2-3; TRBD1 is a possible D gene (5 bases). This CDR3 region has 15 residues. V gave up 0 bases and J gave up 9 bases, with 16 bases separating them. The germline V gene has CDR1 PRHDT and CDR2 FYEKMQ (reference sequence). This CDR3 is CASSLGDNPPDTQYF. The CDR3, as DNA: TGTGCCAGCAGCTTAGGGGACAACCCGCCGGACACGCAGTATTTT.

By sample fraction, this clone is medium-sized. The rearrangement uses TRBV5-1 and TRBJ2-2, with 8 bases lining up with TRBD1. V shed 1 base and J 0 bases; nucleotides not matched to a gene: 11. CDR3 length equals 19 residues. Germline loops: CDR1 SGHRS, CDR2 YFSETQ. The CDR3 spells CASSLNWQGAVANTGELFF. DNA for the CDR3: TGCGCCAGCAGCTTGAATTGGCAGGGGGCGGTTGCGAACACCGGGGAGCTGTTTTTT.

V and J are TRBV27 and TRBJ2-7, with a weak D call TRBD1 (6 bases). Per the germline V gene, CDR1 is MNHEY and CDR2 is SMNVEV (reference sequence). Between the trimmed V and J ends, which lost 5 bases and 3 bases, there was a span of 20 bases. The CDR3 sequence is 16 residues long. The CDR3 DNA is TGTGCCAGCAGTCCCAGTCCGCAGGGGTCCTACTACGAGCAGTACTTC. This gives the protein CASSPSPQGSYYEQYF.

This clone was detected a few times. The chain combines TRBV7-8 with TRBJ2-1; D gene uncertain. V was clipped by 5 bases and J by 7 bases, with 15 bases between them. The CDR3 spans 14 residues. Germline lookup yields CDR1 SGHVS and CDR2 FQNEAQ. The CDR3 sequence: CASSPLISQNEQFF. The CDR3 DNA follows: TGTGCCAGCAGCCCCCTAATAAGTCAAAATGAGCAGTTCTTC.

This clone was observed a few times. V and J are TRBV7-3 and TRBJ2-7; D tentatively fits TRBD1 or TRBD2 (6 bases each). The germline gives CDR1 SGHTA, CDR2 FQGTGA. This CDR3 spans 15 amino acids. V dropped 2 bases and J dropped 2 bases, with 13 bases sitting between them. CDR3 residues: CASSLPMRGAYEQYF. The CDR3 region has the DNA TGTGCCAGCAGCTTACCGATGAGGGGGGCCTACGAGCAGTACTTC.

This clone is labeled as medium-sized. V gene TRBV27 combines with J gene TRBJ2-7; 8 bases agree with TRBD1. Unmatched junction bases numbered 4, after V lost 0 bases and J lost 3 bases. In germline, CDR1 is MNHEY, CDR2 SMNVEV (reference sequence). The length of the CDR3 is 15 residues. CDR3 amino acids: CASSLSAGQGYEQYF. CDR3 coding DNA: TGTGCCAGCAGTTTATCGGCCGGACAGGGCTACGAGCAGTACTTC.

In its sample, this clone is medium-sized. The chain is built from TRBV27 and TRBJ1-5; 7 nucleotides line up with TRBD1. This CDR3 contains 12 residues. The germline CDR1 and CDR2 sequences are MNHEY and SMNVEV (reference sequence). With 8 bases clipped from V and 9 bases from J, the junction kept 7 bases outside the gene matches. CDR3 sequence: CASGLTGRPQHF. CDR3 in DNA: TGTGCCAGCGGGCTGACAGGGCGGCCCCAGCATTTT.

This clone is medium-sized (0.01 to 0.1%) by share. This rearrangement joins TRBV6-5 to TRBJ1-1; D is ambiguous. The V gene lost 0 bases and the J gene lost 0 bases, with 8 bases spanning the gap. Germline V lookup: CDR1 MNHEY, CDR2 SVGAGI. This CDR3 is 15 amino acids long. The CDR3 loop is CASSYSGSMNTEAFF. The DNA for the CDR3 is TGTGCCAGCAGTTACTCGGGCAGCATGAACACTGAAGCTTTCTTT.